The 28 T cell receptor beta chains below come from one sample, sequenced in a study of blood T cell repertoires in COVID-19 (TCRdb year 2020). Library creation used the immunoSEQ multiplex PCR assay. Drawn from immuneACCESS, this table holds only the in-frame rearrangements with V and J called that TCRdb kept. Clones are partly lost; checked studies trace under half to an unresolved V gene and leave the rest unexplained. The table for this sample lists around 56,000 clones; roughly 80% of them were counted only once. More than 2.5% of the sample is held by the ten biggest clonotypes. Material: peripheral blood. All receptors come from a man aged 55 to 70 with acute or convalescent COVID-19.

This clone was seen a handful of times. CDR3 loop: CASSAGGSTDTQYF. For the CDR3, the DNA is TGTGCCAGCTCAGCCGGAGGGAGCACAGATACGCAGTATTTT. The chain links TRBV18 to TRBJ2-3; perhaps TRBD2 as D (6 bases). CDR3 length: 14 amino acids. Trimming removed 5 bases from V and 0 bases from J, with 9 bases in between. Germline V gene lookup returns CDR1 KGHSH and CDR2 LQKENI.

The chain uses TRBV20-1 and TRBJ2-3, with no clear D. CDR1 is DFQATT, CDR2 SNEGSKA, per germline (reference sequence). V was pared by 2 bases and J by 4 bases, with 4 bases between. The CDR3 has 11 residues. The CDR3 spells CSARLADTQYF. The CDR3 DNA is TGCAGTGCTAGATTAGCAGATACGCAGTATTTT.

This clone was seen only once. The CDR3 sequence is CASSLPSGGTNEKLFF. The CDR3 DNA is TGCGCCAGCAGCTTACCCTCGGGGGGGACTAATGAAAAACTGTTTTTT. The V call is TRBV5-1, the J call TRBJ1-4; tentative D call: TRBD1 (5 bases). CDR1 and CDR2 from the germline V gene are SGHRS and YFSETQ. Between the trimmed V and J ends, which lost 2 bases and 2 bases, there was a span of 13 bases. The CDR3 sequence is 16 residues long.

J is TRBJ2-1 and V is TRBV29-1; D perhaps matches TRBD1 (6 bases). This CDR3 region has 13 residues. In germline, CDR1 is SQVTM, CDR2 ANQGSEA. V lost 5 bases and J lost 4, with 12 bases in between. CDR3 amino acids: CSVSWTAYNEQFF. The CDR3 DNA is TGCAGCGTTTCATGGACAGCATACAATGAGCAGTTCTTC.

The chain has TRBV12-3 or TRBV12-4 and TRBJ1-5, with D unresolved. There are 13 residues in the CDR3. Trimming left V 7 bases short and J 6 bases short, with 13 bases between. CDR3 sequence (DNA): TGTGCCAGCACTCCCGGTGAGGGTCAGCCCCAGCATTTT. As protein: CASTPGEGQPQHF.

This chain uses TRBV7-2 with TRBJ2-7; 12 nucleotides agree with TRBD2. V shed 3 bases, J shed 9 bases, and the junction held 6 bases outside the gene matches. Germline V gives CDR1 SGHTA, CDR2 FQGNSA. The CDR3 length is 14 residues. CDR3 sequence: CASSLTSGGQGQYF. Here the CDR3 DNA reads TGTGCCAGCAGCTTGACTAGCGGGGGCCAGGGGCAGTACTTC. The whole variable domain, remainder taken from reference TRBV7-2 and TRBJ2-7, is GAGVSQSPSNKVTEKGKDVELRCDPISGHTALYWYRQSLGQGLEFLIYFQGNSAPDKSGLPSDRFSAERTGGSVSTLTIQRTQQEDSAVYLCASSLTSGGQGQYFGPGTRLTVT.

The V call is TRBV18, the J call TRBJ1-2; D is unresolved. V gave up 4 bases and J gave up 6 bases, with 12 bases separating them. Germline CDR1 and CDR2: KGHSH and LQKENI. The CDR3 is 13 amino acids. CDR3 nucleotide sequence: TGTGCCAGCTCACAGGGCAAGAGGGATGGCTACACCTTC. Encoded protein: CASSQGKRDGYTF.

The chain is built from TRBV5-5 and TRBJ1-3, with D perhaps matching TRBD1 (6 bases). The germline V gene has CDR1 SGHKS and CDR2 YYEKEE (reference sequence). This CDR3 region has 16 residues. V gave up 4 bases and J gave up 1 base, with 15 bases separating them. CDR3 DNA sequence: TGTGCCAGCAGCCGCGGGGGGGGCGAGTCTGGAAACACCATATATTTT. Its translation: CASSRGGGESGNTIYF.

This chain links TRBV20-1 with TRBJ1-5, with 8 bases aligning to TRBD1. The trim removed 3 bases at V and 5 bases at J, leaving 6 bases unmatched. CDR3 length equals 14 residues. Per the germline V gene, CDR1 is DFQATT and CDR2 is SNEGSKA (reference sequence). In nucleotides, the CDR3 is TGCAGTGCTAGTCCAACGACAGGGGATCAGCCCCAGCATTTT. The encoded protein is CSASPTTGDQPQHF.

This rearrangement joins TRBV5-8 to TRBJ1-2, with 7 bases matching TRBD1. Germline assignment: CDR1 SGHTS and CDR2 YDEGEE. J gave up 3 bases and V 1 base, and 15 bases lay outside the gene matches. This CDR3 has 18 residues. The CDR3 DNA sequence: TGTGCCAGCAGCTTGATTCCGACAGGGAGGTGGAGGGACTATGGCTACACCTTC. Translation gives CASSLIPTGRWRDYGYTF.

The rearrangement joins TRBV2 to TRBJ2-3; tentative D call: TRBD2 (7 bases). The CDR3 sequence is 14 residues long. The V end lost 7 bases, the J end lost 1 base, and 12 bases lay between the germline ends. CDR1 SNHLY and CDR2 FYNNEI come from the germline V gene. The CDR3 DNA is TGTGCCAGCACCCAGGGGAGGGGCACAGATACGCAGTATTTT. Residues: CASTQGRGTDTQYF.

The table lists this clone with a few counts. The CDR3 DNA is TGTGCCACCAGCAGAGTAGGGGGTGAAGGGAGAGGTAGACAGCCCCAGCATTTT. Its protein product is CATSRVGGEGRGRQPQHF. V and J are TRBV15 and TRBJ1-5; maybe TRBD1 (6 bases). Germline V gene sequence: CDR1 LNHNV, CDR2 YYDKDF (reference sequence). This CDR3 has 18 residues. Between the trimmed V and J ends, which lost 1 base and 7 bases, there was a span of 23 bases.

This chain links TRBV7-9 with TRBJ2-6; a weak D match, TRBD2 (5 bases). This CDR3 contains 16 residues. Germline V gene lookup returns CDR1 SEHNR and CDR2 FQNEAQ (reference sequence). Trimming stripped 5 bases from V and 1 base from J, with 12 bases between. The CDR3 sequence: CASSPGEKSGANVLTF. Written as DNA, the CDR3 is TGTGCCAGCAGCCCTGGGGAGAAATCTGGGGCCAACGTCCTGACTTTC.

The V and J genes are TRBV27 and TRBJ1-2, with D perhaps TRBD1 (6 bases). The CDR3 has 14 amino acids. Deletions cut 3 bases from V and 3 bases from J, with 11 bases between. Per germline, CDR1 MNHEY and CDR2 SMNVEV (reference sequence). CDR3 protein: CASSLWGRDYGYTF. The CDR3 nucleotides are TGTGCCAGCAGTTTGTGGGGGCGCGACTATGGCTACACCTTC.

The CDR3: CASSLRGNKEQYF. The CDR3 DNA is TGTGCCAGCAGTTTAAGGGGGAACAAGGAGCAGTACTTC. The chain is built from TRBV12-3 or TRBV12-4 and TRBJ2-7; a weak D match, TRBD1 (6 bases). This CDR3 is 13 amino acids long. Trimming pared 2 bases from V and 7 bases from J, leaving 12 bases between.

This clone has a count of ten or more. The gene calls are TRBV6-4 and TRBJ1-6; TRBD1 might be the D (6 bases). V lost 0 bases and J lost 10, with 10 bases in between. Germline-derived CDR1 and CDR2 are MRHNA and SNTAGT. The CDR3 has 14 amino acids. CDR3 sequence (DNA): TGTGCCAGCAGTGACTCCAGCAGGGGATCACCCCTCCACTTT. Translated, it gives CASSDSSRGSPLHF.

The J gene is TRBJ2-5, the V gene TRBV5-1; D is ambiguous. V was clipped by 0 bases and J by 7 bases, with 10 bases between them. Germline CDR1 SGHRS, CDR2 YFSETQ. There are 13 residues in the CDR3. The CDR3 DNA reads as TGCGCCAGCAGCTTGGAAGTAGTTGGGACCCAGTACTTC. This translates into CASSLEVVGTQYF.

Relative to its sample, this clone is medium-sized (0.01 to 0.1%). The V call is TRBV11-2, the J call TRBJ2-2; tentative D call: TRBD2 (5 bases). CDR3 length: 13 amino acids. Germline values: CDR1 SGHAT, CDR2 FQNNGV. The germline V and J ends were trimmed by 3 bases and 6 bases, with 8 bases remaining between them. The DNA of the CDR3 is TGTGCCAGCAGCTTGGCCGGGGCCGGGGAGCTGTTTTTT. Its translation is CASSLAGAGELFF.

The gene calls are TRBV4-1 and TRBJ1-5, with 7 bases aligning to TRBD1. V was clipped by 5 bases and J by 3 bases; unmatched bases: 13. This CDR3 has 17 amino acids. Per the germline V gene, CDR1 is MGHRA and CDR2 is YSYEKL. The CDR3 coding sequence is TGCGCCAGCAGCTACACCACGCTCAGGGGGAACAATCAGCCCCAGCATTTT. As protein: CASSYTTLRGNNQPQHF.

The count of this clone is one. The rearrangement joins TRBV28 to TRBJ2-3, with D perhaps TRBD2 (6 bases). The CDR3 loop spans 17 amino acids. Trimming pared 9 bases from V and 1 base from J, leaving 23 bases between. Germline assignment: CDR1 MDHEN and CDR2 SYDVKM. CDR3 sequence: CASQGSGRGPRTDTQYF. In DNA form, the CDR3 reads TGTGCCAGTCAAGGGTCCGGGCGGGGACCCCGCACAGATACGCAGTATTTT.

The chain has TRBV19 and TRBJ2-1; D is uncertain. This CDR3 comprises 16 residues. The germline CDR1 and CDR2 sequences are LNHDA and SQIVND (reference sequence). V was clipped by 3 bases and J by 1 base, with 13 bases between them. CDR3 in amino acids: CASSIYRGKSYNEQFF. DNA for the CDR3: TGTGCCAGTAGTATCTACCGCGGTAAATCCTACAATGAGCAGTTCTTC.

The chain couples TRBV2 to TRBJ1-5; D possibly corresponds to TRBD1 (5 bases). Germline values: CDR1 SNHLY, CDR2 FYNNEI. This CDR3 has 12 amino acids. V gave up 5 bases and J gave up 10 bases, with 12 bases separating them. The CDR3 DNA reads as TGTGCCAGCAGTAGTTTCAGGGAACCCCAGCATTTT. As protein: CASSSFREPQHF.

The gene calls are TRBV12-3 or TRBV12-4 and TRBJ1-5; no firm D call. Trimming removed 3 bases from V and 0 bases from J, with 3 bases in between. The CDR3 spans 13 residues. The CDR3 DNA follows: TGTGCCAGCAGTTTCTATAGCAATCAGCCCCAGCATTTT. Translated: CASSFYSNQPQHF.

This sequence joins TRBV19 and TRBJ1-2; no definite D call. Germline V lookup: CDR1 LNHDA, CDR2 SQIVND (reference sequence). This CDR3 region has 12 residues. V gave up 7 bases and J gave up 6 bases, with 12 bases separating them. The DNA of the CDR3 is TGTGCCAGTAACGGGTTCGGCAATGGCTACACCTTC. Protein: CASNGFGNGYTF. Variable domain in full (rest from reference TRBV19 and TRBJ1-2): DGGITQSPKYLFRKEGQNVTLSCEQNLNHDAMYWYRQDPGQGLRLIYYSQIVNDFQKGDIAEGYSVSREKKESFPLTVTSAQKNPTAFYLCASNGFGNGYTFGSGTRLTVV.

This chain connects TRBV7-9 to TRBJ2-3; 9 bases match TRBD1. The germline V gene encodes CDR1 SEHNR and CDR2 FQNEAQ (reference sequence). Trimming took 3 bases from V and 0 from J; bases not matched to a gene: 4. The length of the CDR3 is 16 residues. CDR3 in amino acids: CASSFPGQGSTDTQYF. For the CDR3, the DNA is TGTGCCAGCAGCTTCCCGGGACAGGGTAGCACAGATACGCAGTATTTT.

This chain uses TRBV10-2 with TRBJ1-3, with a tentative D call TRBD1 (5 bases). The V and J ends lost 6 bases and 3 bases respectively, with 15 bases between them. CDR3 length equals 15 residues. Germline CDR1 WSHSY, CDR2 SAAADI. The CDR3 sequence: CASSGGEPYGNTIYF. Written as DNA, the CDR3 is TGCGCCAGCAGCGGGGGGGAACCTTATGGAAACACCATATATTTT.

V and J are TRBV19 and TRBJ2-6; possibly TRBD1 for D (5 bases). The CDR3 has 15 amino acids. Looked up from germline, CDR1 is LNHDA and CDR2 is SQIVND (reference sequence). V lost 6 bases and J lost 2, with 11 bases in between. The CDR3 bases are TGTGCCAGTAGCCAGGGAATGGCTGGGGCCAACGTCCTGACTTTC. It yields the protein CASSQGMAGANVLTF. Variable domain in full (rest from reference TRBV19 and TRBJ2-6): DGGITQSPKYLFRKEGQNVTLSCEQNLNHDAMYWYRQDPGQGLRLIYYSQIVNDFQKGDIAEGYSVSREKKESFPLTVTSAQKNPTAFYLCASSQGMAGANVLTFGAGSRLTVL.

This chain joins TRBV10-3 and TRBJ2-2; TRBD2 matches at 15 bases. Trimming cost V 2 bases and J 0 bases; bases outside gene matches: 4. Germline V lookup: CDR1 ENHRY, CDR2 SYGVKD. The CDR3 spans 19 residues. The CDR3 region is CAISEAGLAGGSNTGELFF. As DNA, the CDR3 is TGTGCCATCAGTGAGGCGGGACTAGCGGGGGGATCGAACACCGGGGAGCTGTTTTTT.